Listed below are T cell receptor beta chains from one sample, sequenced in a study of blood T cell repertoires in COVID-19. Only in-frame clones appear in the TCRdb table, and some are missing; sequencing was by immunoSEQ multiplex PCR. The sample holds 350,000 to 450,000 clones, 90% to 95% seen once. Material: PBMCs or T cells enriched from blood (not recorded which). The receptor source for this set is a woman in her forties who had been exposed to COVID-19. Both conserved end residues are part of each CDR3. A D gene is named only where the DNA matches it firmly. Clone size, where shown, is once, few, many, or a class for clones that have expanded.

DNA: TGCAGTGCTAGTAACAGGGTTTCGGCCACTGAAGCTTTCTTT; CDR3: CSASNRVSATEAFF; D: NA; length: 14; V: TRBV20-1; size: NA; J: TRBJ1-1
DNA: TGCGCCACCGGTGCATCGCCCTACGAGCAGTACTTC; CDR3: CATGASPYEQYF; D: NA; length: 12; V: TRBV10-1; size: few; J: TRBJ2-7
DNA: TGTGCCAGCAGTTTTATTCCCGCGACTAGTAAGGAGGGCTATGAGCAGTTCTTC; CDR3: CASSFIPATSKEGYEQFF; D: NA; length: 18; V: TRBV28; size: once; J: TRBJ2-1
DNA: TGTGCCAGCATGACTAGGAGGGTGAGGAATGAGCAGTTCTTC; CDR3: CASMTRRVRNEQFF; D: NA; length: 14; V: TRBV27; size: few; J: TRBJ2-1
DNA: TGTGCCAGCAGCCCAAGTCCCAGCGCGAGCTCCTACAATGAGCAGTTCTTC; CDR3: CASSPSPSASSYNEQFF; D: NA; length: 17; V: TRBV3-1/TRBV3-2; size: NA; J: TRBJ2-1
DNA: TGTGCCAGCTCACCACCTGGACTAGCGGGACCAGATACGCAGTATTTT; CDR3: CASSPPGLAGPDTQYF; D: TRBD2; length: 16; V: TRBV18; size: NA; J: TRBJ2-3
DNA: TGTGCCAGCAGCTTGGCGGGTTGGCTGGGGGCGATGAACACTGAAGCTTTCTTT; CDR3: CASSLAGWLGAMNTEAFF; D: NA; length: 18; V: TRBV5-5; size: NA; J: TRBJ1-1
DNA: TGTGCCACCAGTGATTTGCGCGGCAGCCCCGCGAGCACCCCCCCTACCACTGGGGCCAACGTCCTGACTTTC; CDR3: CATSDLRGSPASTPPTTGANVLTF; D: NA; length: 24; V: TRBV24-1; size: NA; J: TRBJ2-6
DNA: TGTGCCAGCACCCTATGGGGGGATGGCTACACCTTC; CDR3: CASTLWGDGYTF; D: NA; length: 12; V: TRBV5-6; size: NA; J: TRBJ1-2
DNA: TGCGCCAGCAGCCCCGTGGCCGGGCTAACAGGGTCTTCTCAGCCCCAGCATTTT; CDR3: CASSPVAGLTGSSQPQHF; D: NA; length: 18; V: TRBV4-3; size: NA; J: TRBJ1-5
DNA: TGCGCCAGCAGCTGGGGACAGGGAAACACTGAAGCTTTCTTT; CDR3: CASSWGQGNTEAFF; D: TRBD1; length: 14; V: TRBV5-1; size: NA; J: TRBJ1-1
DNA: TGTGCTAGTGGTTTTGGGACAGGGGGCCACGAGCAGTACTTC; CDR3: CASGFGTGGHEQYF; D: TRBD1; length: 14; V: TRBV12-5; size: once; J: TRBJ2-7
DNA: TGTGCCAGCAGTTCATCAGGGGGCTCGGATGAAGCTTTCTTT; CDR3: CASSSSGGSDEAFF; D: TRBD1; length: 14; V: TRBV27; size: NA; J: TRBJ1-1
DNA: TGTGCCACCTCCTACTTGGGGAGGGGAAGTGAGCAGTTCTTC; CDR3: CATSYLGRGSEQFF; D: TRBD2; length: 14; V: TRBV14; size: NA; J: TRBJ2-1
DNA: TGTGCCAGCAGACAGGGTGGGGGGGGCAATCAGCCCCAGCATTTT; CDR3: CASRQGGGGNQPQHF; D: NA; length: 15; V: TRBV27; size: NA; J: TRBJ1-5
DNA: TGTGCCAGCAGTTCTCGGAGGACTAATGAAAAACTGTTTTTT; CDR3: CASSSRRTNEKLFF; D: NA; length: 14; V: TRBV27; size: NA; J: TRBJ1-4
DNA: TGTGCCAGCAGTGACTCGAACAGGGACAGGGGGCGGGCACCCCTCCACTTT; CDR3: CASSDSNRDRGRAPLHF; D: TRBD1; length: 17; V: TRBV6-4; size: NA; J: TRBJ1-6
DNA: TGTGCCAGCAGCTCCTGGTCGGAGCCAAAAGCTTTCTTT; CDR3: CASSSWSEPKAFF; D: NA; length: 13; V: TRBV7-2; size: NA; J: TRBJ1-1
DNA: TGTGCCAGCAGGGGCAGGGGCCCGAACACTGAAGCTTTCTTT; CDR3: CASRGRGPNTEAFF; D: NA; length: 14; V: TRBV5-8; size: once; J: TRBJ1-1
DNA: TGTGCAAGTCGCTCCGTGACAGGGGGCTATCAGCCCCAGCATTTT; CDR3: CASRSVTGGYQPQHF; D: NA; length: 15; V: TRBV12-2; size: NA; J: TRBJ1-5
DNA: TGTGCCAGCAGCTTAGAAACCTTCGGACAGGTGAAGGGAAACACCATATATTTT; CDR3: CASSLETFGQVKGNTIYF; D: TRBD1; length: 18; V: TRBV7-9; size: NA; J: TRBJ1-3
DNA: TGTGCCAGCAGTTTATGGGGTCGTCAGGGGAATCAGCCCCAGCATTTT; CDR3: CASSLWGRQGNQPQHF; D: NA; length: 16; V: TRBV27; size: NA; J: TRBJ1-5
DNA: TGTGCCAGCAGCTTAGGGGGCAGGGATGTGACCCAGTACTTC; CDR3: CASSLGGRDVTQYF; D: NA; length: 14; V: TRBV7-9; size: NA; J: TRBJ2-5
DNA: TGTGCCAGCAGTCAACGGGGGGGAACTGAAGCTTTCTTT; CDR3: CASSQRGGTEAFF; D: NA; length: 13; V: TRBV5-6; size: NA; J: TRBJ1-1
DNA: TGCAGCGTTTTGAGAAACACTGAAGCTTTCTTT; CDR3: CSVLRNTEAFF; D: NA; length: 11; V: TRBV29-1; size: NA; J: TRBJ1-1
DNA: TGTGCCAGCTCACGACAAACAGATACGCAGTATTTT; CDR3: CASSRQTDTQYF; D: NA; length: 12; V: TRBV18; size: NA; J: TRBJ2-3
DNA: TGTGCCAGCAGCCCCACCCAGGGGCGTACGGCTTTCTTT; CDR3: CASSPTQGRTAFF; D: NA; length: 13; V: TRBV6-5; size: NA; J: TRBJ1-1
DNA: TGTGCCAGCAGTGAAGCGCTTAGGCCAGGTCGGGATAGATTCGGCTACACCTTC; CDR3: CASSEALRPGRDRFGYTF; D: NA; length: 18; V: TRBV2; size: NA; J: TRBJ1-2